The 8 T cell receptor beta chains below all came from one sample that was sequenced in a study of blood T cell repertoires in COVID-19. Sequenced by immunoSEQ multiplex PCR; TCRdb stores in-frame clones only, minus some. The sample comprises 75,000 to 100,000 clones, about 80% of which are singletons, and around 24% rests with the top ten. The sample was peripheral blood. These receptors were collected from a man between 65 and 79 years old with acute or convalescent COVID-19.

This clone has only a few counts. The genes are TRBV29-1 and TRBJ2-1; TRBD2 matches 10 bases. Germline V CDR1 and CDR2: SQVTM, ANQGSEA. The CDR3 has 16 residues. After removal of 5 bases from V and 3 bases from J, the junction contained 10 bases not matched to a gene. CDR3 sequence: CSVSGTSVTFYNEQFF. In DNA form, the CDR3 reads TGCAGCGTTTCTGGGACTAGCGTAACTTTCTACAATGAGCAGTTCTTC.

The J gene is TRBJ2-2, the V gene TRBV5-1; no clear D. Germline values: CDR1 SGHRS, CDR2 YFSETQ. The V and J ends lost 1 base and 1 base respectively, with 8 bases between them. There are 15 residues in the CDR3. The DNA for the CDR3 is TGCGCCAGCAGCTTGTCTACAGAGAACACCGGGGAGCTGTTTTTT. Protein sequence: CASSLSTENTGELFF.

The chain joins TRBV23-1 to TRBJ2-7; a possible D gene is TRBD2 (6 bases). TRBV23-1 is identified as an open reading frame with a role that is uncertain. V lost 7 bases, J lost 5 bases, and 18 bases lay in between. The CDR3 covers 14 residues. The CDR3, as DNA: TGCGCCAGCACTCACGAGCAGGGAGGCGACGAGCAGTACTTC. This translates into CASTHEQGGDEQYF.

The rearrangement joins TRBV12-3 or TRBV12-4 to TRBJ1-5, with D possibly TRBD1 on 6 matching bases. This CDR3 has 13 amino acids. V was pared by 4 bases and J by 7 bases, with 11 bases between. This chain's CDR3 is CASSSSGVQPQHF. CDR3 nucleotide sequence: TGTGCCAGCAGTTCCTCAGGGGTGCAGCCCCAGCATTTT.

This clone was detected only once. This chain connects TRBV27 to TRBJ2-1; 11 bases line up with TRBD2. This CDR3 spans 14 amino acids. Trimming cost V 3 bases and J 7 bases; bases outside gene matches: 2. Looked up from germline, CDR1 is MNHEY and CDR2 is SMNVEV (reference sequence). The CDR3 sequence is CASSFLAGGNEQFF. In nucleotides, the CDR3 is TGTGCCAGCAGTTTTCTAGCGGGAGGAAATGAGCAGTTCTTC.

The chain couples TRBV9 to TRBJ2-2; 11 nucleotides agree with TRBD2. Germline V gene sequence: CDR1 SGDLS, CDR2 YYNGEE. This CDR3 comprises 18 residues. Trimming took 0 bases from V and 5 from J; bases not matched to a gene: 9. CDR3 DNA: TGTGCCAGCAGCGTAGATACTAGCGGGAGAATAGCAACCGGGGAGCTGTTTTTT. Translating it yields CASSVDTSGRIATGELFF.

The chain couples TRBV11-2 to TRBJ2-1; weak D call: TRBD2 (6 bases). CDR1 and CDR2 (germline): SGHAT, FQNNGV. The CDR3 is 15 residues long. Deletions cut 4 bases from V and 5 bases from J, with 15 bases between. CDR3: CASSSDRGKHNEQFF. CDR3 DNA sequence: TGTGCCAGCAGCTCAGACCGGGGGAAGCACAATGAGCAGTTCTTC.

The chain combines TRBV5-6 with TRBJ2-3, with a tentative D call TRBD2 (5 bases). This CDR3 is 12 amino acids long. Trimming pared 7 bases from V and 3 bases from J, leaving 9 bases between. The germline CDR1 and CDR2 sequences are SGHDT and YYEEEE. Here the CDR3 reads CASGRGTDTQYF. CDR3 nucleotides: TGTGCCAGCGGGCGCGGGACAGATACGCAGTATTTT.